This TCR beta chain was sequenced for a study of T-cell reconstitution after alpha-beta-depleted transplantation in children. TCRbeta library preparation incorporated unique molecular identifiers. One entry per CDR3 protein results from TCRdb running MiXCR on the PCR reads. Here the sample spans 200,000 to 300,000 distinct CDR3 sequences, around 13% being singletons. The CDR3 has 14 residues. Germline lookup yields CDR1 SEHNR and CDR2 FQNEAQ (reference sequence). For this clonotype: A read error is possible here, since a much larger clone lies one base away.

This receptor was identified in a human donor who donated a stem cell graft to a child with acute lymphoblastic leukemia. The rearrangement links TRBV7-9 to TRBJ1-3; TRBD1 agrees at 8 bases. This material consisted of PBMCs from the stem cell graft donor, taken from the stem cell graft. CDR3 protein: CASSRQGSGNTLYF. CDR3 coding DNA: TGTGCCAGCAGCCGACAGGGGTCTGGAAACACCCTATATTTT.